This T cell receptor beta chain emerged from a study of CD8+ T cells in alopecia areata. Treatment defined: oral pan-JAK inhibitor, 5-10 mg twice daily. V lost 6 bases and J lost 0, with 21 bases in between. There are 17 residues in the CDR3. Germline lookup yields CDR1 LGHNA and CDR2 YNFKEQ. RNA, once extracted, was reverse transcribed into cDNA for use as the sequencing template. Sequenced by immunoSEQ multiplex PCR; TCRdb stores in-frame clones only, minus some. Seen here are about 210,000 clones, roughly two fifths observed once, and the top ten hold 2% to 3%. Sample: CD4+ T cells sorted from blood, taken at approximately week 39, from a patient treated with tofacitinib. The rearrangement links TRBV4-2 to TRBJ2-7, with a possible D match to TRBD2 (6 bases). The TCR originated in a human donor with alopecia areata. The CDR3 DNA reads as TGTGCCAGCAGATCTAGCGAAGGGAGCCCAAGCTCCTACGAGCAGTACTTC. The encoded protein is CASRSSEGSPSSYEQYF.